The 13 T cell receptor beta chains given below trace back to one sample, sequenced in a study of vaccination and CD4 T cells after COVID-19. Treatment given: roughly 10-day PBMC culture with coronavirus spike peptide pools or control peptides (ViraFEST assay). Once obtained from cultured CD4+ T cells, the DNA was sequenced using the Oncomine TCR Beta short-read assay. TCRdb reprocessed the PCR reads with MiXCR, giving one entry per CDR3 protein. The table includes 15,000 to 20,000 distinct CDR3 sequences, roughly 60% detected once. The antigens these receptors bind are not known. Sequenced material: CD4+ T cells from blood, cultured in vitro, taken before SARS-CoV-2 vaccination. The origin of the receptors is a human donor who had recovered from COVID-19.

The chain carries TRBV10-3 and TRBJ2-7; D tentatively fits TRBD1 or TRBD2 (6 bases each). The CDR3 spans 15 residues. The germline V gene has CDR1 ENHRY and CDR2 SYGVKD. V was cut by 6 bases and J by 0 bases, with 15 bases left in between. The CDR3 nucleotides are TGTGCCATCAGAGGGGGACTGCAGAGCTCCTACGAGCAGTACTTC. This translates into CAIRGGLQSSYEQYF.

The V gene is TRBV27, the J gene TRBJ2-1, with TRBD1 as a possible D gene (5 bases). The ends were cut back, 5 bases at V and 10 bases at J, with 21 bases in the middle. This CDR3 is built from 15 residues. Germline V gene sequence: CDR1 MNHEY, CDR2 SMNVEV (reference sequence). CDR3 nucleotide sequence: TGTGCCAGCAGTCCGTCGGCCCGCCGGAACAGGGAGCAGTTCTTC. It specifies CASSPSARRNREQFF.

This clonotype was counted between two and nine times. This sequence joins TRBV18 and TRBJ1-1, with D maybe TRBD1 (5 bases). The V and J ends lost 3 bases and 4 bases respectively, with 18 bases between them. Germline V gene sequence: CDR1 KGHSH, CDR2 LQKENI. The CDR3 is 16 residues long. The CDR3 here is CASSPGPQAFGTEAFF. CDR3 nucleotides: TGTGCCAGCTCACCGGGGCCCCAGGCGTTCGGCACTGAAGCTTTCTTT. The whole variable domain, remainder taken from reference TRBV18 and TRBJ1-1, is NAGVMQNPRHLVRRRGQEARLRCSPMKGHSHVYWYRQLPEEGLKFMVYLQKENIIDESGMPKERFSAEFPKEGPSILRIQQVVRGDSAAYFCASSPGPQAFGTEAFFGQGTRLTVV.

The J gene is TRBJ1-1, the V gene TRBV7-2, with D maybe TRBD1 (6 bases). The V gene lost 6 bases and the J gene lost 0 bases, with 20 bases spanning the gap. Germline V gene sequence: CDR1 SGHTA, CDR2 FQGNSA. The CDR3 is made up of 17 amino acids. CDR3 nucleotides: TGTGCCAGCAGTTCCGGGACAACTCGACTTATGAACACTGAAGCTTTCTTT. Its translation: CASSSGTTRLMNTEAFF.

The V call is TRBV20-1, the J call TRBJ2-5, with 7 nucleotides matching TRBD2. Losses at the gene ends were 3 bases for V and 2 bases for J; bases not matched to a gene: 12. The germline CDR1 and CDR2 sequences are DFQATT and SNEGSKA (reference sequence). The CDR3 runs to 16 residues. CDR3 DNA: TGCAGTGCTAGTTCTCTCCTTCCGGGAGGACAAGAGACCCAGTACTTC. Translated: CSASSLLPGGQETQYF.

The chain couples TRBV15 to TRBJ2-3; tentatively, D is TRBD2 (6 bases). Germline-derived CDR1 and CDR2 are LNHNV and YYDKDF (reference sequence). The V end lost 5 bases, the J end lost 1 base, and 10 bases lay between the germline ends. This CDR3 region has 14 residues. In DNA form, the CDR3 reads TGTGCCACCAGCCGATTAGCGGGCACAGATACGCAGTATTTT. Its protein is CATSRLAGTDTQYF.

CDR3 in amino acids: CASSLLEKAYNEQFF. DNA of the CDR3: TGTGCCAGCAGCTTACTAGAGAAGGCCTACAATGAGCAGTTCTTC. This rearrangement joins TRBV7-9 to TRBJ2-1; D remains unclear. CDR1 and CDR2 (germline): SEHNR, FQNEAQ (reference sequence). This CDR3 comprises 15 residues. V was cut by 2 bases and J by 2 bases, with 10 bases left in between.

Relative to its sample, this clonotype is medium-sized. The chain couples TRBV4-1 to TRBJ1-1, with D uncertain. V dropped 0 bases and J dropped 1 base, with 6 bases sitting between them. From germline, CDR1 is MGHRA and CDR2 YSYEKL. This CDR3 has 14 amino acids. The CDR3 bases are TGCGCCAGCAGCCAAGATGCAGGGAACACTGAAGCTTTCTTT. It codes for CASSQDAGNTEAFF.

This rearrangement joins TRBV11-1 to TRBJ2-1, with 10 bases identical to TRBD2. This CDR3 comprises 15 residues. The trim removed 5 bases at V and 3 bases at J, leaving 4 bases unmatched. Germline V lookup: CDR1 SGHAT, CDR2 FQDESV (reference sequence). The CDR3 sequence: CASSQGLADYNEQFF. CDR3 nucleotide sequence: TGTGCCAGCAGCCAAGGACTAGCGGACTACAATGAGCAGTTCTTC.

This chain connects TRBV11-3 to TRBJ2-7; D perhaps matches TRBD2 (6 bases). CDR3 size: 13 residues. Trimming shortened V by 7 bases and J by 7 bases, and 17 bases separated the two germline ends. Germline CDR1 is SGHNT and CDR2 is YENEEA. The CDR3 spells CASNFSGSLEQYF. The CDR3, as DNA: TGTGCCAGCAACTTTAGCGGAAGTTTGGAGCAGTACTTC. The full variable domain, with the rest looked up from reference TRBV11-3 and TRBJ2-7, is EAGVVQSPRYKIIEKKQPVAFWCNPISGHNTLYWYLQNLGQGPELLIRYENEEAVDDSQLPKDRFSAERLKGVDSTLKIQPAELGDSAVYLCASNFSGSLEQYFGPGTRLTVT.

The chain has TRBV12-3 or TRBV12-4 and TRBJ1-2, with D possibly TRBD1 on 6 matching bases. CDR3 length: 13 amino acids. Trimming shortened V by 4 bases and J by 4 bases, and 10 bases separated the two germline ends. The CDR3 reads CASSSWDTYGYTF. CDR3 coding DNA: TGTGCCAGCAGTTCCTGGGACACCTATGGCTACACCTTC.

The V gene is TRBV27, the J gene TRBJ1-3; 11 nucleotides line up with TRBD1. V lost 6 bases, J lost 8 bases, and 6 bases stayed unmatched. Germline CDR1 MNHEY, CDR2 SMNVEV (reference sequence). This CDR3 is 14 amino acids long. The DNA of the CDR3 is TGTGCCAGCAGCGACAGGACAGGGGGCCACACCATATATTTT. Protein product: CASSDRTGGHTIYF.

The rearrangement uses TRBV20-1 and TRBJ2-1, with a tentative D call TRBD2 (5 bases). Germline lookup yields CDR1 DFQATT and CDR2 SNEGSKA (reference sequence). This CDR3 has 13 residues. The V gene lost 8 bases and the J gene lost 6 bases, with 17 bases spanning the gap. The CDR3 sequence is CSPTRTEINEQFF. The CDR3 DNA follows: TGCAGTCCAACCCGGACTGAAATCAATGAGCAGTTCTTC.